The rows below give T cell receptor beta chains drawn from one sample of a study of graft-versus-host responses after intestinal transplantation. The assay was immunoSEQ multiplex PCR, and TCRdb's table has in-frame clones only and misses some. The sample includes more than 95,000 clones, about 88% of them seen just once. Antigens of these TCRs are unknown. Here the sequenced sample was unstimulated CD4+ T cells sorted from spleen or lymph node cells, taken before intestinal transplant. These receptors were collected from a human donor who received an intestinal transplant. Each CDR3 is given with its conserved first and last residue. D genes are given only for firm matches. Only some rows state a clone size, as once, few, many or a class for expanded clones.

J,D,size,V,DNA,CDR3
TRBJ2-5,TRBD2,-,TRBV10-2,TGCGCCAGCAGGGGACTAGCGGGGCAAGAGACCCAGTACTTC,CASRGLAGQETQYF
TRBJ2-7,-,-,TRBV18,TGTGCCAGCTCGTCCGGGACATCCTACGAGCAGTACTTC,CASSSGTSYEQYF
TRBJ1-6,TRBD1,few,TRBV6-1,TGTGCCAGCAGTGACGCGGGACAGGGGTACTCACCCCTCCACTTT,CASSDAGQGYSPLHF
TRBJ2-7,TRBD2,-,TRBV28,TGTGCCAGCACCCGCCCGAATGGACTAGCGGGACCAGGTCTGAACGAGCAGTACTTC,CASTRPNGLAGPGLNEQYF
TRBJ1-1,-,-,TRBV18,TGTGCCAGCTCACCAATCTGGGTATCAAGCATGAACACTGAAGCTTTCTTT,CASSPIWVSSMNTEAFF
TRBJ1-5,-,once,TRBV30,TGTGCCCTCACCCATGACAGGCACAATCAGCCCCAGCATTTT,CALTHDRHNQPQHF
TRBJ2-5,TRBD1,-,TRBV19,TGTGCCAGTAGTCCCCGCGGGCAGGGGGCGCGGGAGACCCAGTACTTC,CASSPRGQGARETQYF
TRBJ1-3,-,-,TRBV18,TGTGCCAGCTCCACCTCTTCCAGAGCCTCTGGAAACACCATATATTTT,CASSTSSRASGNTIYF
TRBJ2-1,-,-,TRBV5-1,TGCGCCAGCACGTCAGGGTTAGCGCCGTACAATGAGCAGTTCTTC,CASTSGLAPYNEQFF
TRBJ1-2,-,once,TRBV4-3,TGCGCCAGCAGCCAAGATACCTCCGGGAGAACCCTAAGCTTC,CASSQDTSGRTLSF
TRBJ2-1,TRBD2,-,TRBV13,TGTGCCAGCAGGAGAGCGGGGGGGAACTACAATGAGCAGTTCTTC,CASRRAGGNYNEQFF
TRBJ2-7,-,-,TRBV28,TGTGCCAGCAGTTTAGTTCAGGGAGAGTCCAAGCAGTACTTC,CASSLVQGESKQYF
TRBJ2-2,-,-,TRBV2,TGTGCCAGCACCTCAACGACTACCATGGGGGGGGAGCTGTTTTTT,CASTSTTTMGGELFF
TRBJ2-3,-,-,TRBV10-1,TGCGCCAGCAGTGAGTCGAATGGGCGGCACACAGATACGCAGTATTTT,CASSESNGRHTDTQYF
TRBJ2-5,-,-,TRBV7-3,TGTGCCAGCAGCCGTGGGGGGGCAGAGACCCAGTACTTC,CASSRGGAETQYF
TRBJ2-3,TRBD1,-,TRBV5-1,TGCGCCAGCAGCGTTTTGGGACAGAGCACAGATACGCAGTATTTT,CASSVLGQSTDTQYF
TRBJ1-5,-,once,TRBV29-1,TGCAGCGTCGGAGCCCCTGGTCAGCCCCAGCATTTT,CSVGAPGQPQHF
TRBJ1-4,-,few,TRBV2,TGTGCCAGCAGAGACAGACAGACTATTAATGAAAAACTGTTTTTT,CASRDRQTINEKLFF
TRBJ2-1,-,-,TRBV5-1,TGCGCCAGCAGCTTGGGGCGGGTGGCCACCTACAATGAGCAGTTCTTC,CASSLGRVATYNEQFF
TRBJ2-7,-,-,TRBV2,TGTGCCAGCAGTTCGGGGTACGAGCAGTACTTC,CASSSGYEQYF
TRBJ2-5,TRBD1,-,TRBV5-1,TGCGCCAGCAGCAAAGGGACAGGGCTGGAGACCCAGTACTTC,CASSKGTGLETQYF
TRBJ2-5,TRBD2,-,TRBV30,TGTGCCTGGAGGGCGAGGGGACTATTAAAAGAGACCCAGTACTTC,CAWRARGLLKETQYF
TRBJ2-2,-,-,TRBV6-1,TGTGCCAGCAGTGGGGGACGAGTGAACACCGGGGAGCTGTTTTTT,CASSGGRVNTGELFF
TRBJ2-5,-,-,TRBV4-1,TGCGCCAGCAGCCAAGATGTTGCCCGGGAGACCCAGTACTTC,CASSQDVARETQYF
TRBJ2-7,-,once,TRBV10-2,TGCGCCAGCAAAGGGACCTCGTACGAGCAGTACTTC,CASKGTSYEQYF
TRBJ1-4,TRBD1,-,TRBV6-1,TGTGCCAGCAGGATACAGGGGATGGATGAAAAACTGTTTTTT,CASRIQGMDEKLFF
TRBJ2-5,TRBD2,-,TRBV6-5,TGTGCCAGCAGTTACGCTAGCGGGTCTGAAGAGACCCAGTACTTC,CASSYASGSEETQYF
TRBJ1-4,-,-,TRBV19,TGTGCCAGTAGTTTCACCGGGACGGGGAATGAAAAACTGTTTTTT,CASSFTGTGNEKLFF
TRBJ1-6,-,-,TRBV4-1,TGCGCCAGCAGATCGGACCTTATTAATTCACCCCTCCACTTT,CASRSDLINSPLHF
TRBJ1-1,TRBD1,-,TRBV6-5,TGTGCCAGCAGTTATCCGGGACAGGGGAACACTGAAGCTTTCTTT,CASSYPGQGNTEAFF
TRBJ2-6,-,-,TRBV15,TGTGCCACCAGCTGGGGACCGATCTCTGGGGCCAACGTCCTGACTTTC,CATSWGPISGANVLTF
TRBJ2-3,-,-,TRBV10-2,TGCGCCAGCAGTGAGTCGAGGGGAGGACTGCTTGGGGATACGCAGTATTTT,CASSESRGGLLGDTQYF
TRBJ1-2,-,-,TRBV5-1,TGCGCCAGCAGCTTCGCAGGGGACGGTAACTATGGCTACACCTTC,CASSFAGDGNYGYTF
TRBJ1-1,-,-,TRBV29-1,TGCAGCGTAAGTAGGGACCCGGACACTGAAGCTTTCTTT,CSVSRDPDTEAFF
TRBJ2-7,-,-,TRBV2,TGTGCCAGCAGCGCCCGGTGGGTTAGCGAGCAGTACTTC,CASSARWVSEQYF
TRBJ2-7,-,-,TRBV5-6,TGTGCCAGCAGCCTCAGGGCTGGGTCCTACGAGCAGTACTTC,CASSLRAGSYEQYF
TRBJ1-6,-,-,TRBV18,TGTGCCAGCTGGGCGGGGACGGGAAATTCACCCCTCCACTTT,CASWAGTGNSPLHF
TRBJ1-6,TRBD1,-,TRBV6-5,TGTGCCAGCTGGGGGGGACAGGGGAACACAGCCCTCCACTTT,CASWGGQGNTALHF
TRBJ2-3,TRBD2,-,TRBV6-1,TGTGCCAGCAGCGGGGGGGATTTCACAGATACGCAGTATTTT,CASSGGDFTDTQYF
TRBJ2-7,TRBD2,-,TRBV6-5,TGTGCCAGCAGTTATGGGACTAGCGAGCCCTACGAGCAGTACTTC,CASSYGTSEPYEQYF
TRBJ2-3,-,-,TRBV6-5,TGTGCCAGCAGTTACTCGAGGCTCACAGATACGCAGTATTTT,CASSYSRLTDTQYF
TRBJ2-3,TRBD2,-,TRBV9,TGTGCCAGCAGCGTAGCGGGAGGGCCGACAGATACGCAGTATTTT,CASSVAGGPTDTQYF
TRBJ2-7,TRBD2,-,TRBV9,TGTGCCAGCAGCGTCGGGACTAGCGGGAACCTCTCCTACGAGCAGTACTTC,CASSVGTSGNLSYEQYF
TRBJ1-4,TRBD1,once,TRBV5-1,TGCGCCAGCAGCTTGAGGGGACAGACTAATGAAAAACTGTTTTTT,CASSLRGQTNEKLFF
TRBJ1-2,-,-,TRBV2,TGTGCCAGCAGGACGGCAGGGGCCCCTAACTATGGCTACACCTTC,CASRTAGAPNYGYTF
TRBJ2-5,-,-,TRBV6-5,TGTGCCAGCAGTTACACCTTACCGAGGGTAGTGGAGACCCAGTACTTC,CASSYTLPRVVETQYF